This T cell receptor (beta chain) was profiled in a study of T cells in Graves' hyperthyroidism and ophthalmopathy. Study findings and constraints: Also found in blood were most expanded thyroid clonotypes above 0.001.

The investigators amplified TCR beta CDR3 regions from RNA transcripts. First-round RT-PCR with HTBI primers amplified the TCR CDR3 region. MiXCR was run by TCRdb on the multiplex PCR reads, yielding one entry per CDR3 protein. The sample records approximately 720,000 distinct CDR3 sequences, over 15% being singletons. Regarding this clonotype: Its cognate antigen is unknown.

Hyperthyroidism was newly diagnosed in patients aged 18 to 65 (duration under 2 months). Diagnoses were established using clinical symptoms, serum thyroxine and TRAb, thyroid ultrasound and orbital computed tomography. Predating any ophthalmopathy symptoms, the blood sample was taken at first hyperthyroidism diagnosis. This CDR3 comprises 16 residues. Germline CDR1 and CDR2: SGDLS and YYNGEE. V lost 4 bases, J lost 5 bases, and 18 bases lay in between. The source material was blood. The sequence was obtained from a woman aged 50 to 60 with Graves' hyperthyroidism that later progressed to Graves' ophthalmopathy. The chain recombines TRBV9 with TRBJ2-2; the D gene is possibly TRBD2 (6 bases). CDR3 in DNA: TGTGCCAGCAGCCCCCGCGGGACCCCCCAAACCGGGGAGCTGTTTTTT. It encodes CASSPRGTPQTGELFF.